Below, 14 T cell receptor beta chains from the same sample are listed, as sequenced in a study of control samples from healthy donors and cancer patients. The assay was immunoSEQ multiplex PCR, and TCRdb's table has in-frame clones only and misses some. The sample has roughly 55,000 clones, around 90% seen once. Material: PBMCs. The origin of the receptors is a man between 40 and 49 years old with colorectal cancer.

The chain has TRBV19 and TRBJ1-2; D unresolved. The V gene's germline CDR1 is LNHDA and CDR2 SQIVND (reference sequence). The CDR3 sequence is 16 residues long. The V end was cut by 3 bases, the J end by 1 base, with 15 bases between. DNA of the CDR3: TGTGCCAGTAGTATTTCTTTCGGGGAGAGTAACTATGGCTACACCTTC. Translated: CASSISFGESNYGYTF.

The chain couples TRBV4-2 to TRBJ1-2; possibly TRBD1 for D (5 bases). CDR1 is LGHNA and CDR2 is YNFKEQ in the germline V gene. Between the trimmed V and J ends, which lost 0 bases and 2 bases, there was a span of 10 bases. The CDR3 runs to 15 residues. The CDR3 here is CASSQDYGGNYGYTF. The CDR3 DNA reads TGTGCCAGCAGCCAAGATTATGGGGGAAACTATGGCTACACCTTC.

The chain recombines TRBV12-3 or TRBV12-4 with TRBJ2-1, with D possibly TRBD1 on 6 matching bases. The CDR3 is 13 amino acids. The germline V and J ends were trimmed by 8 bases and 6 bases, with 14 bases remaining between them. The CDR3: CASGRWGRNEQFF. As DNA, the CDR3 is TGTGCCAGCGGGCGGTGGGGGCGCAATGAGCAGTTCTTC.

J is TRBJ2-3 and V is TRBV6-5; D perhaps matches TRBD1 (6 bases). V dropped 8 bases and J dropped 2 bases, with 14 bases sitting between them. The germline CDR1 and CDR2 sequences are MNHEY and SVGAGI. The length of the CDR3 is 14 residues. The DNA of the CDR3 is TGTGCCAGCGTTTTCGGACAGCCCACAGATACGCAGTATTTT. Protein: CASVFGQPTDTQYF.

The rearrangement uses TRBV2 and TRBJ1-2; 9 bases are a match to TRBD1. This CDR3 region has 14 residues. Trimming at V came to 4 bases and at J to 5 bases, leaving 5 bases not matched to a gene. Germline values: CDR1 SNHLY, CDR2 FYNNEI. The CDR3 DNA sequence: TGTGCCAGCAGTGCTACCGGGACAGGGTATGGCTACACCTTC. This gives the protein CASSATGTGYGYTF.

This chain connects TRBV7-9 to TRBJ2-5, with TRBD1 as a possible D gene (6 bases). Trimming shortened V by 2 bases and J by 2 bases, and 12 bases separated the two germline ends. Germline V gene data show CDR1 as SEHNR and CDR2 as FQNEAQ (reference sequence). The CDR3 extends over 15 amino acids. The CDR3 region is CASSLSGHQQETQYF. Written as DNA, the CDR3 is TGTGCCAGCAGCTTATCGGGACACCAACAAGAGACCCAGTACTTC.

The V gene is TRBV6-6, the J gene TRBJ1-1, with D maybe TRBD1 (6 bases). V lost 6 bases to trimming and J lost 1 base, with 12 bases between them. The CDR3 covers 14 residues. Germline CDR1 and CDR2: MNHNY and SVGAGI (reference sequence). This CDR3 is CASRQTGQNTEAFF. CDR3 DNA: TGTGCCAGCAGACAAACAGGGCAGAACACTGAAGCTTTCTTT.

This chain links TRBV30 with TRBJ2-5, with no clear D. V was cut by 1 base and J by 3 bases, with 6 bases left in between. Germline loops: CDR1 GTSNPN, CDR2 SVGIG (reference sequence). This CDR3 region has 12 residues. Written as DNA, the CDR3 is TGTGCCTGGAGTGGGAGAAAAGAGACCCAGTACTTC. This gives the protein CAWSGRKETQYF.

This chain links TRBV18 with TRBJ1-1; no reliable D call. The germline V gene has CDR1 KGHSH and CDR2 LQKENI. V was shortened by 2 bases and J by 1 base, with 5 bases between the two germline ends. This CDR3 is 13 amino acids long. This CDR3 is CASSPLGNTEAFF. The CDR3 coding sequence is TGTGCCAGCTCACCATTGGGGAACACTGAAGCTTTCTTT.

The chain links TRBV7-2 to TRBJ1-3; TRBD1 might be the D (6 bases). CDR1 SGHTA and CDR2 FQGNSA come from the germline V gene. The V end was cut by 1 base, the J end by 3 bases, with 16 bases between. There are 17 residues in the CDR3. The CDR3, as DNA: TGTGCCAGCAGCTTAGGAGGTGGAGGGGGTAGTGGAAACACCATATATTTT. Its protein is CASSLGGGGGSGNTIYF.

The J gene is TRBJ1-2, the V gene TRBV27, with D possibly TRBD1 on 5 matching bases. V was cut by 5 bases and J by 5 bases, with 15 bases left in between. This CDR3 spans 14 amino acids. From germline, CDR1 is MNHEY and CDR2 SMNVEV (reference sequence). This CDR3 reads CASSTAGKGYGYTF. In nucleotides, the CDR3 is TGTGCCAGCAGTACGGCAGGGAAAGGGTATGGCTACACCTTC.

The chain is built from TRBV29-1 and TRBJ2-2, with D possibly matching TRBD2 (6 bases). This CDR3 is 16 amino acids long. The germline gives CDR1 SQVTM, CDR2 ANQGSEA. Deletions cut 5 bases from V and 2 bases from J, with 18 bases between. DNA of the CDR3: TGCAGCGTTATATTATTTTCGGGACTCAACACCGGGGAGCTGTTTTTT. Encoded protein: CSVILFSGLNTGELFF.

This clone was observed once. This CDR3 is CASSRGQGLWDTEAFF. The CDR3 bases are TGTGCCAGCAGCCGTGGACAGGGCCTCTGGGACACTGAAGCTTTCTTT. This chain connects TRBV7-9 to TRBJ1-1; 8 bases are shared with TRBD1. Germline CDR1 SEHNR, CDR2 FQNEAQ (reference sequence). J lost 3 bases, V lost 5 bases, and 11 bases had no gene match. The CDR3 has 16 residues.

The table lists this clone with a count of one. The chain has TRBV6-7 and TRBJ1-4, with unresolved D. TRBV6-7 is given ORF status, its function remaining uncertain. The CDR3 loop spans 15 amino acids. The ends were cut back, 7 bases at V and 3 bases at J, with 15 bases in the middle. The CDR3 DNA is TGTGCCAGCAATATCTGGACCGGTCCTAATGAAAAACTGTTTTTT. Protein sequence: CASNIWTGPNEKLFF.